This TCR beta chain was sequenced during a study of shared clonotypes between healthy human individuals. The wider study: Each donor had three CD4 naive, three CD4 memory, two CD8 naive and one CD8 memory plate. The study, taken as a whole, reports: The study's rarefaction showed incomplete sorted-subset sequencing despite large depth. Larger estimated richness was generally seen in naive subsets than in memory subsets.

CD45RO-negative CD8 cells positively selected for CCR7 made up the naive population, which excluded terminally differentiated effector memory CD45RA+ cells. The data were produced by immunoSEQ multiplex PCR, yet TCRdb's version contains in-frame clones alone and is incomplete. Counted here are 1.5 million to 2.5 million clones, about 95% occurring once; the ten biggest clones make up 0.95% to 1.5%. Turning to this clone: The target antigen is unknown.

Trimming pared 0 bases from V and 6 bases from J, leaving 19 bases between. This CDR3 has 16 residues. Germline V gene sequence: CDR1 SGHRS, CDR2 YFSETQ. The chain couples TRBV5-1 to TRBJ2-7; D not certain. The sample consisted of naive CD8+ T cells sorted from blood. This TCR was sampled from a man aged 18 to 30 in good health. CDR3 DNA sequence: TGCGCCAGCAGCTTGGAACCAGGACCCCTCTCGGGCGAGCAGTACTTC. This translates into CASSLEPGPLSGEQYF.